This T cell receptor (beta chain) originates from a study of T cell repertoires and Cas9 in healthy adults (dated by TCRdb to the late 2010s). Broadly, across the study: Within the CD4 and CD8 compartments, SpCas9-reactive T cells were assessed for multi-effector potency, cytotoxicity and lineage determination. This study looked at whether people already carry T cell immunity to the Streptococcus pyogenes Cas9 nuclease (SpCas9), the enzyme used in CRISPR gene editing. The investigation overall reported the following: In vitro, SpCas9-reactive regulatory T cells were reported to reduce the proliferation and function of SpCas9-reactive effector T cells.

As for this clone: Its antigen remains undetermined. One base away there is no much larger clone; base qualities are not given.

Library generation was performed with the immunoSEQ multiplex PCR assay. Drawn from immuneACCESS, this table holds only the in-frame rearrangements with V and J called that TCRdb kept. Clones are partly lost; checked studies trace under half to an unresolved V gene and leave the rest unexplained. This sample gives 11,000 to 15,000 clones in total; approximately 92% of them show up just once. The ten biggest clones cover 1.5% of the sample. Donors were healthy humans. This receptor was taken from a human donor in good health. The sample consisted of Tregs (CD4+, CD25+, CD127-, CD137-, CD154-) from PBMCs; culture status not recorded.

The DNA reads as follows: TGTGCCAGCAGTAGACAGGTTGAGGATGAGCAGTTCTTC. Its protein is CASSRQVEDEQFF. The chain employs TRBV11-3 and TRBJ2-1; TRBD1 might be the D gene, on 6 matching bases. From the germline V gene, CDR1 is SGHNT and CDR2 is YENEEA. Including cysteine and phenylalanine, the CDR3 has 13 amino acids. CDR3 DNA is the only sequence kept; it has 39 bases, read in frame from the first base. The V and J ends are trimmed by 6 bases and 8 bases, leaving 14 bases between them.